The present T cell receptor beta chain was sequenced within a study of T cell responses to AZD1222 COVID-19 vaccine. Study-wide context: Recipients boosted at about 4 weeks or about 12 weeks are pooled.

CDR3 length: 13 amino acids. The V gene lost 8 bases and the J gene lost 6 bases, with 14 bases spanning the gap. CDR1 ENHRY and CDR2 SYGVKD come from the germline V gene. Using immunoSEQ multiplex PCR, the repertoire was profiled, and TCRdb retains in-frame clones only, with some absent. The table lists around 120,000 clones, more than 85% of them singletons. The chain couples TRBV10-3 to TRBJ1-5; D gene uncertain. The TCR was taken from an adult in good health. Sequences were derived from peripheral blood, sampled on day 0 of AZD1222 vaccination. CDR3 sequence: CAIREGNGQPQHF. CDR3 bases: TGTGCCATCCGCGAGGGAAACGGTCAGCCCCAGCATTTT.